A selection of T cell receptor beta chains follows, all from one sample in a study of blood T cell repertoires in COVID-19. Here immunoSEQ multiplex PCR was the method, and the copy in TCRdb shows in-frame clones only, minus some. The table lists around 320,000 clones, approximately 85% of them singletons. Sequencing was performed on peripheral blood. All receptors come from a human donor in a cohort sampled during active COVID-19. The CDR3 runs from the conserved cysteine through the conserved F or W. D genes are given only for firm matches. Part of the rows lack a size; the others show once, few, many or a class for expanded clones.

CDR3 DNA: TGTGCCAGCAGCTTGCCCGGACGATTCGACAGGTTGGGAAACACCATATATTTT
CDR3 protein: CASSLPGRFDRLGNTIYF
D gene: -
V gene: TRBV5-6
J gene: TRBJ1-3
clone size: -

CDR3 DNA: TGTGCCAGCAGGACAGGGGATGGGCAGCCCCAGCATTTT
CDR3 protein: CASRTGDGQPQHF
D gene: TRBD1
V gene: TRBV2
J gene: TRBJ1-5
clone size: -

CDR3 DNA: TGTGCCAGCAAAATTGATGCGTTAGTCTATGGCTACACCTTC
CDR3 protein: CASKIDALVYGYTF
D gene: -
V gene: TRBV27
J gene: TRBJ1-2
clone size: -

CDR3 DNA: TGTGCCAGCAGCCTTAGCACAGATACGCAGTATTTT
CDR3 protein: CASSLSTDTQYF
D gene: -
V gene: TRBV9
J gene: TRBJ2-3
clone size: -

CDR3 DNA: TGTGCCAGCAGCTTAGGAGGGACTGGCTACACCTTC
CDR3 protein: CASSLGGTGYTF
D gene: -
V gene: TRBV7-3
J gene: TRBJ1-2
clone size: -

CDR3 DNA: TGCGCCAGCAGCCAACAGGACGATGGGACAGATACGCAGTATTTT
CDR3 protein: CASSQQDDGTDTQYF
D gene: -
V gene: TRBV5-1
J gene: TRBJ2-3
clone size: -

CDR3 DNA: TGTGCCACCGGACAGGGCAAAAATCAGCCCCAGCATTTT
CDR3 protein: CATGQGKNQPQHF
D gene: TRBD1
V gene: TRBV10-3
J gene: TRBJ1-5
clone size: -

CDR3 DNA: TGCAGCGTTGCAGGGGACACCGGGGAGCTGTTTTTT
CDR3 protein: CSVAGDTGELFF
D gene: -
V gene: TRBV29-1
J gene: TRBJ2-2
clone size: -

CDR3 DNA: TGTGCCCCTTCAGCAGGGGCGGCAGAGACCCAGTACTTC
CDR3 protein: CAPSAGAAETQYF
D gene: -
V gene: TRBV21-1
J gene: TRBJ2-5
clone size: -

CDR3 DNA: TGCGCCAGCAGCTTGGCCCTGATCAGCTCCTACAATGAGCAGTTCTTC
CDR3 protein: CASSLALISSYNEQFF
D gene: -
V gene: TRBV5-1
J gene: TRBJ2-1
clone size: -

CDR3 DNA: TGCAGCACTCTTCTTGGGAGGAACACTGAAGCTTTCTTT
CDR3 protein: CSTLLGRNTEAFF
D gene: -
V gene: TRBV29-1
J gene: TRBJ1-1
clone size: -

CDR3 DNA: TGTGCCAGCAGCCACCCCGGGACAGCCTACGAGCAGTACTTC
CDR3 protein: CASSHPGTAYEQYF
D gene: TRBD1
V gene: TRBV7-9
J gene: TRBJ2-7
clone size: -

CDR3 DNA: TGTGCCAGCAGCCCGAGCGGGGGCTCCTACAATGAGCAGTTCTTC
CDR3 protein: CASSPSGGSYNEQFF
D gene: TRBD2
V gene: TRBV7-9
J gene: TRBJ2-1
clone size: -

CDR3 DNA: TGTGCCAGCAGCCCCTCTAGCGGGAACACCGGGGAGCTGTTTTTT
CDR3 protein: CASSPSSGNTGELFF
D gene: TRBD2
V gene: TRBV6-4
J gene: TRBJ2-2
clone size: few